This T cell receptor beta chain derives from a study of blood T cell repertoires in COVID-19. Overall study: The United States, Italy and Spain provided the acute and convalescent COVID-19 samples. T cells, B-cell-depleted T cells, or PBMCs supplied cDNA or gDNA.

Germline CDR1 and CDR2: SNHLY and FYNNEI. The CDR3 covers 14 residues. The V and J ends lost 5 bases and 6 bases respectively, with 13 bases between them. Per the authors' pipeline: Estimates of nucleated cell counts were drawn from the amplification of reference gene primers. Sequencing was performed with immunoSEQ multiplex PCR; in TCRdb, only in-frame clones are kept and a portion is missing. V and J calls and clone size are as listed in that table; D and trimming were resolved from the DNA. The repertoire includes roughly 300,000 clones, around 87% of them detected once, and less than 9.5% sits in the top ten.

The sequence came from a woman in her fifties or sixties who had recovered from COVID-19. The sample consisted of peripheral blood. The gene calls are TRBV2 and TRBJ2-2, with a possible D match to TRBD2 (5 bases). Here the CDR3 reads CASSFEVGAGELFF. CDR3 DNA: TGTGCCAGCAGTTTTGAAGTCGGGGCCGGGGAGCTGTTTTTT.